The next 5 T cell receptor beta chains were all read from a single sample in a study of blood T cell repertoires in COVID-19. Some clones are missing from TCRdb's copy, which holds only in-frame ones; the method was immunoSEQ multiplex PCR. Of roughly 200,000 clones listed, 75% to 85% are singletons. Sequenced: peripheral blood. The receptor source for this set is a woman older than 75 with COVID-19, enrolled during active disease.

The CDR3 loop is CASAPGGRAGGANVLTF. The CDR3 DNA reads TGTGCCAGCGCGCCGGGGGGCCGGGCCGGTGGGGCCAACGTCCTGACTTTC. This sequence joins TRBV7-9 and TRBJ2-6; the D gene is possibly TRBD2 (7 bases). The CDR3 loop spans 17 amino acids. V shed 8 bases and J shed 3 bases, with 20 bases lying between them. Per the germline V gene, CDR1 is SEHNR and CDR2 is FQNEAQ (reference sequence). The full variable domain, its missing parts supplied by reference TRBV7-9 and TRBJ2-6, is DTGVSQNPRHKITKRGQNVTFRCDPISEHNRLYWYRQTLGQGPEFLTYFQNEAQLEKSRLLSDRFSAERPKGSFSTLEIQRTEQGDSAMYLCASAPGGRAGGANVLTFGAGSRLTVL.

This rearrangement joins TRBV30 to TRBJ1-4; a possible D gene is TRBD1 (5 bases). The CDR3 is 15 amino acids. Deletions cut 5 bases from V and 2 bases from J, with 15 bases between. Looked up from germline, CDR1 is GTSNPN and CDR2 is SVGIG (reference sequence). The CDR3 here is CAWGAGFGTNEKLFF. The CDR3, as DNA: TGTGCCTGGGGGGCAGGGTTTGGGACTAATGAAAAACTGTTTTTT.

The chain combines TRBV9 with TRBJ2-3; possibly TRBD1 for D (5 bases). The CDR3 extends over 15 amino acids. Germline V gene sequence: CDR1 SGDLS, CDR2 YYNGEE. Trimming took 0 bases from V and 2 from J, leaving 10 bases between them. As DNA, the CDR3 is TGTGCCAGCAGCGTAGGGGGCAGCTTCACAGATACGCAGTATTTT. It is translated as CASSVGGSFTDTQYF.

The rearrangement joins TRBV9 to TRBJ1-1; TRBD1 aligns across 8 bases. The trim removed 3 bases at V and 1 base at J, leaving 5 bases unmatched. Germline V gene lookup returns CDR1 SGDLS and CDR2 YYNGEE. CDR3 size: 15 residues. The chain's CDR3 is CASSAVDRANTEAFF. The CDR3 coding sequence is TGTGCCAGCAGCGCAGTGGACAGGGCGAACACTGAAGCTTTCTTT.

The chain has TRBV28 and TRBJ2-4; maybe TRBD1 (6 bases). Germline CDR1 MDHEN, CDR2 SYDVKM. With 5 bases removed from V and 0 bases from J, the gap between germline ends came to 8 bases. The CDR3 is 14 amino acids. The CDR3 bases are TGTGCCAGCAGTAGGACAGTAGCCAAAAACATTCAGTACTTC. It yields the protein CASSRTVAKNIQYF.